This T cell receptor beta chain was documented in a study of blood T cell repertoires in COVID-19. Study context: Acute-phase and convalescent COVID-19 samples originated in the United States, Italy and Spain. Sources were T cells, B-cell-depleted T cells, or PBMCs; the material itself was cDNA or gDNA.

Sequenced by immunoSEQ multiplex PCR; TCRdb stores in-frame clones only, minus some. The table records 310,000 or so clones, around 90% of them present only once. Germline V gives CDR1 MDHEN, CDR2 SYDVKM. There are 15 residues in the CDR3. The germline V and J ends were trimmed by 3 bases and 8 bases, with 20 bases remaining between them. All enrollees were about 18 to 95 years old and from fewer than 25 US areas. Allocation to cohorts depended on clinical history reported by the participants. This chain connects TRBV28 to TRBJ2-7, with D perhaps TRBD2 (6 bases). The source material was PBMCs or T cells enriched from blood (not recorded which). The origin of this receptor is a woman aged 18-30 years who had recovered from COVID-19. This chain's CDR3 is CASSFSGGLLGKQYF. As DNA, the CDR3 is TGTGCCAGCAGTTTTAGCGGCGGGTTGCTCGGAAAGCAGTACTTC.